Sequencing of this T cell receptor beta chain was carried out in a study of identical twins. Study-wide points: Insertions ran lower in abundant cord blood beta clonotypes, though not in memory repertoires.

This clonotype was recorded many times. Its antigen remains unidentified. An end of the junction differs from the germline gene, which may be a read error. A universal primer binding site was introduced by template switching. The final cDNA contained unique molecular identifiers. TCRdb used MiXCR to reprocess the 5' RACE reads, holding one entry per CDR3 protein. Of about 100,000 distinct CDR3 sequences listed, less than 6.5% are singletons. The CDR3 spans 15 residues. Germline V gene data show CDR1 as SGHTA and CDR2 as FQGNSA. The rearrangement uses TRBV7-2 and TRBJ2-2; D is possibly TRBD2 (5 bases). The receptor's source is a woman between 45 and 65 years old in good health. Sequenced material: memory T cells sorted from blood. The CDR3 sequence is CASSLAAVDTGELFF. The CDR3, as DNA: TGTGCCAGCAGCCTAGCAGCGGTAGACACCGGGGAGCTGTTTTTT.